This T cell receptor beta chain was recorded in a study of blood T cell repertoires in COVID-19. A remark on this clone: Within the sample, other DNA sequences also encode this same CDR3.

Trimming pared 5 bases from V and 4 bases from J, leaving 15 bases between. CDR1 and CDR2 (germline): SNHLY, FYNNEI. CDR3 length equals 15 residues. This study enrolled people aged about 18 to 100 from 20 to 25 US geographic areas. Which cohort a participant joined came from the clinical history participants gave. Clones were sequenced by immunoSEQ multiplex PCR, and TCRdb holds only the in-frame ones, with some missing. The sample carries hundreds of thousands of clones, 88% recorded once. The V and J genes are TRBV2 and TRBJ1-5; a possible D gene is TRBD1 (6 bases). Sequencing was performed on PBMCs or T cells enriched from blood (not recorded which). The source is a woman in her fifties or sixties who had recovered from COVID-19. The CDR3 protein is CASSPAGQLNQPQHF. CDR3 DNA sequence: TGTGCCAGCAGTCCAGCCGGACAGTTGAATCAGCCCCAGCATTTT.